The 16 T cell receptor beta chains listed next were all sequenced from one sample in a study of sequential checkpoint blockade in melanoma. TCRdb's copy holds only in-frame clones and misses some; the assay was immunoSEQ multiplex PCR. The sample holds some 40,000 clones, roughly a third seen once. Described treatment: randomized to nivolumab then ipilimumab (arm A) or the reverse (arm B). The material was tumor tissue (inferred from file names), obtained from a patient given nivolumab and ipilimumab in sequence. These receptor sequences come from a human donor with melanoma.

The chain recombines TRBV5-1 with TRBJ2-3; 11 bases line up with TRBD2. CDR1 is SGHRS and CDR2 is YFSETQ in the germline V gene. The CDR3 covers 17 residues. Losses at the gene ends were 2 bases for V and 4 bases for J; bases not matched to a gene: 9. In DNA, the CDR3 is TGCGCCAGCAGCTTATTAGCGGGAGGGCTCAGGGCAGATACGCAGTATTTT. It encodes CASSLLAGGLRADTQYF.

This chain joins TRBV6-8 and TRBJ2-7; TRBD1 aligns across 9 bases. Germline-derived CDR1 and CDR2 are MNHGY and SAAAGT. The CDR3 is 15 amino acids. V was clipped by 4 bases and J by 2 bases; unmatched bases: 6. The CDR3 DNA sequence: TGTGCCAGCAGTTTGCCGGGACAGGGTACCTACGAGCAGTACTTC. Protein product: CASSLPGQGTYEQYF.

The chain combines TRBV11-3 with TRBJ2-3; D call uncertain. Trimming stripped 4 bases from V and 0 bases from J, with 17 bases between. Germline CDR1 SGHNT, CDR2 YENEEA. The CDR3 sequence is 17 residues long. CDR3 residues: CASSSGPRRSSTDTQYF. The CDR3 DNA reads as TGTGCCAGCAGCTCGGGTCCACGGCGTAGTAGCACAGATACGCAGTATTTT.

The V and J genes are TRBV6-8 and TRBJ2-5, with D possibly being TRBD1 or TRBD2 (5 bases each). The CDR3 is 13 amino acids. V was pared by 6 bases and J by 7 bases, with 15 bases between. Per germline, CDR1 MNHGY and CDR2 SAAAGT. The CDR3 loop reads CASRGGARGTQYF. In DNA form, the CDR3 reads TGTGCCAGCAGAGGAGGTGCGAGGGGGACCCAGTACTTC.

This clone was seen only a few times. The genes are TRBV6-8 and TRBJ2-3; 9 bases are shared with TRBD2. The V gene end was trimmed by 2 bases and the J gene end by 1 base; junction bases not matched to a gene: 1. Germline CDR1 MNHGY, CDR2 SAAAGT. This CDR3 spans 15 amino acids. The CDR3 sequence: CASSYASGGTDTQYF. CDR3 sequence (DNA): TGTGCCAGCAGTTACGCTAGCGGGGGCACAGATACGCAGTATTTT.

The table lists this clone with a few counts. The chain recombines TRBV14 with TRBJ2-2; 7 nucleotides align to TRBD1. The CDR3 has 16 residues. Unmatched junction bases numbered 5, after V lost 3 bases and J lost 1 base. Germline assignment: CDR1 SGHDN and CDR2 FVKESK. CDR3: CASSHRDRRNTGELFF. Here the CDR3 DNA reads TGTGCCAGCAGCCACCGGGACAGAAGGAACACCGGGGAGCTGTTTTTT.

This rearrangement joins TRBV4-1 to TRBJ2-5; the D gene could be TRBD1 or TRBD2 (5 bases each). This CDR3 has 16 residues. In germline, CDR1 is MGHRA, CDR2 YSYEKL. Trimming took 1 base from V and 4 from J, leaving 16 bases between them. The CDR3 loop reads CASSQGWGREVETQYF. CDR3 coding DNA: TGCGCCAGCAGCCAAGGCTGGGGGAGAGAAGTAGAGACCCAGTACTTC.

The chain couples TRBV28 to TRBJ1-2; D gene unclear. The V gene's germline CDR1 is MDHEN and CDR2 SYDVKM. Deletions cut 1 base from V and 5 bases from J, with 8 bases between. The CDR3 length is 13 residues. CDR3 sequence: CASSLSAGYGYTF. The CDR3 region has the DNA TGTGCCAGCAGTTTATCCGCGGGGTATGGCTACACCTTC.

The CDR3 DNA follows: TGCGCCAGCAGCCGGCACCAGGGGAACACTGAAGCTTTCTTT. This codes for CASSRHQGNTEAFF. The chain links TRBV5-1 to TRBJ1-1; possible D gene TRBD1, 5 bases. The length of the CDR3 is 14 residues. With 4 bases removed from V and 1 base from J, the gap between germline ends came to 11 bases. The germline V gene has CDR1 SGHRS and CDR2 YFSETQ.

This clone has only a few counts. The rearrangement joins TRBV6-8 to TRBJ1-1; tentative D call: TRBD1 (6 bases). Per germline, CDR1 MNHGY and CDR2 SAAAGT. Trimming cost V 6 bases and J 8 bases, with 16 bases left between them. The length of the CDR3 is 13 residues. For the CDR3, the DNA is TGTGCCAGCAGCCCCGGGGGGGCCGGGGAAGCTTTCTTT. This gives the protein CASSPGGAGEAFF.

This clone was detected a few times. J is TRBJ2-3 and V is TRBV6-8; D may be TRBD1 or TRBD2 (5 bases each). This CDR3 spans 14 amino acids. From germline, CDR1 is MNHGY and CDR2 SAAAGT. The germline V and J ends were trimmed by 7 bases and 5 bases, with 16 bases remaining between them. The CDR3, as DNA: TGTGCCAGCACCCAGGTTGGGGGTTTAGATACGCAGTATTTT. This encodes CASTQVGGLDTQYF.

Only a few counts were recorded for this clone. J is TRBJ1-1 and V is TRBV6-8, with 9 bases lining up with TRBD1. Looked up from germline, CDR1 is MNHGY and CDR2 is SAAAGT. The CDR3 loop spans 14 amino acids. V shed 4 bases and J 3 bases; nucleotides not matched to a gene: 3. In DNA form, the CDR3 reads TGTGCCAGCAGTTCAACAGGGGGCTACACTGAAGCTTTCTTT. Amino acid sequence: CASSSTGGYTEAFF.

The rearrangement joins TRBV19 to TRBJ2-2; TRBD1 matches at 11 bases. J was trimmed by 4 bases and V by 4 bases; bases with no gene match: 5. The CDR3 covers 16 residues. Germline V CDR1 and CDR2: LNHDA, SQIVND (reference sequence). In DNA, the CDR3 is TGTGCCAGTAGTACCGGGACAGGGGGAGTCACCGGGGAGCTGTTTTTT. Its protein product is CASSTGTGGVTGELFF. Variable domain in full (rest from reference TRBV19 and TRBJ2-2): DGGITQSPKYLFRKEGQNVTLSCEQNLNHDAMYWYRQDPGQGLRLIYYSQIVNDFQKGDIAEGYSVSREKKESFPLTVTSAQKNPTAFYLCASSTGTGGVTGELFFGEGSRLTVL.

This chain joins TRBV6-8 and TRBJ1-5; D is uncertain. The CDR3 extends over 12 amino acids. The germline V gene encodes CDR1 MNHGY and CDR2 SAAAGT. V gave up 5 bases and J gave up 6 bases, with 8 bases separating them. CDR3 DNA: TGTGCCAGCAGTACTTCCAGTCAGCCCCAGCATTTT. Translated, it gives CASSTSSQPQHF.

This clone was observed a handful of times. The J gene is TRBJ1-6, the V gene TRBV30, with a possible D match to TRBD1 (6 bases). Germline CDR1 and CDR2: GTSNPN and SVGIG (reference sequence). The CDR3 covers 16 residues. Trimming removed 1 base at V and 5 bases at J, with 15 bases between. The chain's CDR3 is CAWSERSGHNNSPLHF. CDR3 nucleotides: TGTGCCTGGAGTGAACGGTCGGGACATAATAATTCACCCCTCCACTTT.

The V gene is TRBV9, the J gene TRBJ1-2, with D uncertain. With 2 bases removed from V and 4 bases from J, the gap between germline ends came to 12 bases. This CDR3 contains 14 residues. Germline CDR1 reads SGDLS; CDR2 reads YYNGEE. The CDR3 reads CASSVNLESYGYTF. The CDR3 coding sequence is TGTGCCAGCAGCGTTAATTTAGAGAGCTATGGCTACACCTTC.